The 27 T cell receptor beta chains reported below all come from one sample, sequenced in a study of cytomegalovirus exposure and HLA in healthy donors. Researchers ran the PCR with 60 Vbeta and 13 Jbeta primers. The protocol was immunoSEQ multiplex PCR, while the TCRdb copy is restricted to in-frame clones and leaves out a portion. Of about 250,000 clones listed, under 90% are singletons. Specimen: PBMCs. All receptors come from a girl aged 2 to 10 in good health and CMV-seronegative.

This clone was seen a single time. V gene TRBV7-9 combines with J gene TRBJ1-6, with 11 bases lining up with TRBD1. The CDR3 contains 17 residues. Germline CDR1 is SEHNR and CDR2 is FQNEAQ (reference sequence). The junction had 9 bases not matched to a gene; V was cut back by 4 bases and J by 7 bases. Here the CDR3 DNA reads TGTGCCAGCAGCTGGCAGGACAGGGGGCGTTGGAATTCACCCCTCCACTTT. Protein: CASSWQDRGRWNSPLHF.

This chain links TRBV13 with TRBJ1-1; D perhaps matches TRBD1 (6 bases). The CDR3 consists of 14 residues. Deletions cut 0 bases from V and 5 bases from J, with 10 bases between. The germline gives CDR1 PRHDT, CDR2 FYEKMQ (reference sequence). The CDR3 loop is CASSLGTGRTEAFF. In nucleotides, the CDR3 is TGTGCCAGCAGCTTAGGAACAGGGAGAACTGAAGCTTTCTTT.

The genes are TRBV28 and TRBJ2-7, with 10 bases lining up with TRBD2. Germline V gene sequence: CDR1 MDHEN, CDR2 SYDVKM. J was trimmed by 4 bases and V by 4 bases; bases with no gene match: 4. This CDR3 has 14 residues. The CDR3 DNA is TGTGCCAGCAGTTCGACTAGCGGGTTGTACGAGCAGTACTTC. Its translation: CASSSTSGLYEQYF.

In regard to this clone: Other DNA sequences in the same sample also yield this CDR3. The chain carries TRBV6-5 and TRBJ2-7; possibly TRBD1 for D (5 bases). Between the trimmed V and J ends, which lost 0 bases and 2 bases, there was a span of 11 bases. Germline lookup yields CDR1 MNHEY and CDR2 SVGAGI. The CDR3 has 15 amino acids. Here the CDR3 reads CASSYSTAAPYEQYF. The CDR3, as DNA: TGTGCCAGCAGTTACTCGACAGCAGCTCCCTACGAGCAGTACTTC.

CDR3 DNA sequence: TGTGCCAGCAGCGTAGGGACCCCCGACAGAAATCAGCCCCAGCATTTT. Protein product: CASSVGTPDRNQPQHF. The rearrangement joins TRBV9 to TRBJ1-5, with D tentatively TRBD1 (5 bases). CDR1 and CDR2 (germline): SGDLS, YYNGEE. With 0 bases removed from V and 4 bases from J, the gap between germline ends came to 14 bases. The CDR3 runs 16 residues.

J is TRBJ2-5 and V is TRBV27, with TRBD2 matching 10 bases. After removal of 7 bases from V and 4 bases from J, the junction contained 3 bases not matched to a gene. CDR3 size: 13 residues. Germline CDR1 and CDR2: MNHEY and SMNVEV (reference sequence). In DNA, the CDR3 is TGTGCCAGCAAGCTAGCGGGAGTAGAGACCCAGTACTTC. This translates into CASKLAGVETQYF.

V is TRBV7-8 and J is TRBJ2-1; 14 bases are a match to TRBD2. J lost 7 bases, V lost 4 bases, and 6 bases had no gene match. Germline lookup yields CDR1 SGHVS and CDR2 FQNEAQ. CDR3 length: 16 residues. CDR3 sequence (DNA): TGTGCCAGCAGCTCGACCGGGACTAGCGGGAGAAATGAGCAGTTCTTC. It yields the protein CASSSTGTSGRNEQFF.

The chain joins TRBV6-4 to TRBJ1-1, with TRBD1 as a possible D gene (5 bases). The V end was cut by 4 bases, the J end by 1 base, with 7 bases between. Germline V gives CDR1 MRHNA, CDR2 SNTAGT. This CDR3 contains 13 residues. The CDR3 bases are TGTGCCAGCAGTGTCGGGGGGAACACTGAAGCTTTCTTT. This encodes CASSVGGNTEAFF.

The chain is built from TRBV2 and TRBJ2-7, with D perhaps TRBD1 (6 bases). Per the germline V gene, CDR1 is SNHLY and CDR2 is FYNNEI. V lost 8 bases to trimming and J lost 3 bases, with 17 bases between them. This CDR3 is built from 14 residues. The CDR3 DNA sequence: TGTGCCAGCGCCCGTGGGGGCGTCGTCTACGAGCAGTACTTC. Translation: CASARGGVVYEQYF.

This clone has more than one count but fewer than ten. The V gene is TRBV6-5, the J gene TRBJ1-1; D possibly corresponds to TRBD1 (5 bases). CDR3 length: 14 residues. Germline CDR1 reads MNHEY; CDR2 reads SVGAGI. Trimming pared 4 bases from V and 1 base from J, leaving 10 bases between. CDR3 region: CASSFQGGNTEAFF. CDR3 nucleotides: TGTGCCAGCAGTTTCCAGGGAGGGAACACTGAAGCTTTCTTT.

The genes are TRBV4-1 and TRBJ1-3; no definite D call. CDR3 size: 17 residues. CDR1 and CDR2 from the germline V gene are MGHRA and YSYEKL. Trimming removed 0 bases from V and 4 bases from J, with 16 bases in between. DNA for the CDR3: TGCGCCAGCAGCCAAGATTTGGAAGTCAGAGGGGGAAACACCATATATTTT. Its translation is CASSQDLEVRGGNTIYF.

V and J are TRBV18 and TRBJ2-1, with TRBD2 matching 9 bases. Germline V gives CDR1 KGHSH, CDR2 LQKENI. There are 16 residues in the CDR3. With V trimmed by 1 base and J by 1 base, 2 bases remained unmatched. CDR3 sequence reads: CASSPRAGGSYNEQFF. As DNA, the CDR3 is TGTGCCAGCTCACCACGTGCGGGGGGGTCCTACAATGAGCAGTTCTTC.

The gene calls are TRBV18 and TRBJ2-5; TRBD2 matches at 13 bases. V lost 4 bases, J lost 5 bases, and 10 bases stayed unmatched. This CDR3 comprises 17 residues. Germline V lookup: CDR1 KGHSH, CDR2 LQKENI. The CDR3 DNA is TGTGCCAGCTCACACCGGACTAGCGGGGGAGTCCTCGAGACCCAGTACTTC. Translated, it gives CASSHRTSGGVLETQYF.

J is TRBJ1-5 and V is TRBV29-1, with a possible D match to TRBD1 (6 bases). The germline V gene has CDR1 SQVTM and CDR2 ANQGSEA. V gave up 5 bases and J gave up 7 bases, with 15 bases separating them. The CDR3 sequence is 13 residues long. The CDR3, as DNA: TGCAGCGTTACAGACAGGCTTGGGCAGCCCCAGCATTTT. This sequence encodes CSVTDRLGQPQHF.

The chain has TRBV30 and TRBJ2-5; maybe TRBD2 (5 bases). The J call could be wrong; TRBJ2-7 is a better fit for the DNA end. The germline V gene encodes CDR1 GTSNPN and CDR2 SVGIG (reference sequence). The CDR3 is 14 residues long. The CDR3 reads CAWSVRGITYEQYF. The CDR3 DNA sequence: TGTGCCTGGAGTGTACGAGGGATCACCTACGAGCAGTACTTC.

This sequence joins TRBV7-2 and TRBJ2-1; the D gene is possibly TRBD1 (6 bases). Trimming stripped 2 bases from V and 0 bases from J, with 8 bases between. The V gene's germline CDR1 is SGHTA and CDR2 FQGNSA. The CDR3 extends over 15 amino acids. CDR3 nucleotides: TGTGCCAGCAGCTTACAGGGGAACTCCTACAATGAGCAGTTCTTC. This translates into CASSLQGNSYNEQFF.

This clone was detected only a few times. CDR3 sequence: CASSSPGRAQLHF. The DNA of the CDR3 is TGTGCCAGCAGCTCCCCGGGGAGGGCCCAGCTCCACTTT. The chain couples TRBV5-4 to TRBJ1-6; D not certain. Between the trimmed V and J ends, which lost 3 bases and 16 bases, there was a span of 17 bases. Germline values: CDR1 SGHNT, CDR2 YYREEE (reference sequence). The CDR3 runs 13 residues. The whole variable domain, remainder taken from reference TRBV5-4 and TRBJ1-6, is ETGVTQSPTHLIKTRGQQVTLRCSSQSGHNTVSWYQQALGQGPQFIFQYYREEENGRGNFPPRFSGLQFPNYSSELNVNALELDDSALYLCASSSPGRAQLHFGNGTRLTVT.

The rearrangement joins TRBV28 to TRBJ1-4; 10 bases fit TRBD1. Looked up from germline, CDR1 is MDHEN and CDR2 is SYDVKM. V was pared by 4 bases and J by 2 bases, with 7 bases of the junction left unmatched. The CDR3 totals 17 residues. CDR3 amino acids: CASSSNRQGATNEKLFF. The CDR3 DNA sequence: TGTGCCAGCAGTTCAAACCGACAGGGGGCCACTAATGAAAAACTGTTTTTT. Based on the CDR3 plus reference TRBV28 and TRBJ1-4, the full variable domain is DVKVTQSSRYLVKRTGEKVFLECVQDMDHENMFWYRQDPGLGLRLIYFSYDVKMKEKGDIPEGYSVSREKKERFSLILESASTNQTSMYLCASSSNRQGATNEKLFFGSGTQLSVL.

The V call is TRBV21-1, the J call TRBJ2-7; the table gives TRBD1 as D, unverified against the DNA. TRBV21-1 is designated a pseudogene. The CDR3 loop spans 13 amino acids. The CDR3 is CASSNGTGVEQYF. CDR3 DNA: TGTGCCAGCAGCAACGGGACAGGGGTCGAGCAGTACTTC.

V usage is TRBV7-6 and J usage is TRBJ1-6; perhaps TRBD1 as D (5 bases). Germline V gene sequence: CDR1 SGHVS, CDR2 FNYEAQ. CDR3 length equals 17 residues. Trimming removed 5 bases at V and 10 bases at J, with 24 bases between. The CDR3 region has the DNA TGTGCCAGCAGCACCCGACGAACCGGATTCAGGGTCTCACCCCTCCACTTT. It yields the protein CASSTRRTGFRVSPLHF. Variable domain in full (rest from reference TRBV7-6 and TRBJ1-6): GAGVSQSPRYKVTKRGQDVALRCDPISGHVSLYWYRQALGQGPEFLTYFNYEAQQDKSGLPNDRFSAERPEGSISTLTIQRTEQRDSAMYRCASSTRRTGFRVSPLHFGNGTRLTVT.

This clone was recorded a few times. The V and J genes are TRBV7-9 and TRBJ1-1, with D possibly TRBD1 on 5 matching bases. Looked up from germline, CDR1 is SEHNR and CDR2 is FQNEAQ (reference sequence). This CDR3 is built from 14 residues. V lost 3 bases, J lost 1 base, and 9 bases lay in between. Here the CDR3 reads CASSLRQGNTEAFF. The CDR3 nucleotides read TGTGCCAGCAGCTTGCGGCAGGGGAACACTGAAGCTTTCTTT. Full variable domain (outside the CDR3, taken from reference TRBV7-9 and TRBJ1-1): DTGVSQNPRHKITKRGQNVTFRCDPISEHNRLYWYRQTLGQGPEFLTYFQNEAQLEKSRLLSDRFSAERPKGSFSTLEIQRTEQGDSAMYLCASSLRQGNTEAFFGQGTRLTVV.

This clone was detected a few times. The rearrangement joins TRBV5-4 to TRBJ2-6; D might be TRBD2 (5 bases). The V and J ends lost 0 bases and 1 base respectively, with 5 bases between them. Per germline, CDR1 SGHNT and CDR2 YYREEE (reference sequence). This CDR3 contains 15 residues. The DNA of the CDR3 is TGTGCCAGCAGCTTGGGCGGGTCTGGGGCCAACGTCCTGACTTTC. It codes for CASSLGGSGANVLTF. Based on the CDR3 plus reference TRBV5-4 and TRBJ2-6, the full variable domain is ETGVTQSPTHLIKTRGQQVTLRCSSQSGHNTVSWYQQALGQGPQFIFQYYREEENGRGNFPPRFSGLQFPNYSSELNVNALELDDSALYLCASSLGGSGANVLTFGAGSRLTVL.

This clone turned up a few times. The sample carries other DNA sequences with the same CDR3. This sequence joins TRBV10-2 and TRBJ1-2, with 9 bases that match TRBD1. Germline V CDR1 and CDR2: WSHSY, SAAADI. The V segment lost 6 bases and the J segment 6 bases; nucleotides outside the gene matches: 2. The CDR3 is made up of 12 amino acids. CDR3 residues: CASSGQGHGYTF. The CDR3 DNA sequence: TGCGCCAGCAGCGGACAGGGGCATGGCTACACCTTC.

This chain links TRBV5-1 with TRBJ2-3, with 8 bases lining up with TRBD1. Germline CDR1 reads SGHRS; CDR2 reads YFSETQ. V shed 3 bases and J 0 bases; nucleotides not matched to a gene: 3. The CDR3 totals 15 residues. CDR3 DNA: TGCGCCAGCAGCTACAGGGGGATTAGCACAGATACGCAGTATTTT. Its protein product is CASSYRGISTDTQYF.

The DNA for the CDR3 is TGCAGCGTTAAGCGAGGCGGGAGGAATACCGGGGAGCTGTTTTTT. It is translated as CSVKRGGRNTGELFF. The gene calls are TRBV29-1 and TRBJ2-2; 8 nucleotides align to TRBD2. Trimming cost V 5 bases and J 5 bases; bases outside gene matches: 10. The CDR3 loop spans 15 amino acids. Per the germline V gene, CDR1 is SQVTM and CDR2 is ANQGSEA.

This chain uses TRBV11-1 with TRBJ1-1; a weak D match, TRBD1 (5 bases). Trimming stripped 5 bases from V and 6 bases from J, with 7 bases between. This CDR3 has 11 amino acids. Per the germline V gene, CDR1 is SGHAT and CDR2 is FQDESV (reference sequence). The CDR3 DNA sequence: TGTGCCAGCAGCCCGGGGGCTGAAGCTTTCTTT. Translated, it gives CASSPGAEAFF.

This clone showed up just a few times. The chain links TRBV18 to TRBJ2-3, with D perhaps TRBD2 (6 bases). The V end was cut by 3 bases, the J end by 3 bases, with 22 bases between. The CDR3 is 18 residues long. The germline CDR1 and CDR2 sequences are KGHSH and LQKENI. CDR3 amino acids: CASSPRGREVMKTDTQYF. DNA of the CDR3: TGTGCCAGCTCACCGCGGGGCAGGGAGGTTATGAAAACAGATACGCAGTATTTT.